A selection of T cell receptor beta chains follows, all from one sample in a study of T cells after yellow fever vaccination. TCRdb reprocessed the 5' RACE reads via MiXCR and lists one record per CDR3 protein. The sample holds 100,000 to 150,000 distinct CDR3 sequences, 6% to 8% seen once. The source was CD4+ T cells sorted from PBMCs, collected approximately 11 days after the first yellow fever vaccination. The receptors stem from a young man who received the YFV17D yellow fever vaccine. The CDR3 runs from the conserved cysteine through the conserved F or W. The D gene is left open where the match is weak. Clone size is not always given. Where it is, it says once, few, many or a class for expanded clones.

. | TRBJ1-5 | TRBV7-2 | . | CASSLGRASNQPQHF | TGTGCCAGCAGCCTGGGCCGGGCCTCGAATCAGCCCCAGCATTTT
. | TRBJ1-1 | TRBV6-2/TRBV6-3 | few | CASSYSTPPSTEAFF | TGTGCCAGCAGTTACTCGACACCCCCGAGCACTGAAGCTTTCTTT
TRBD2 | TRBJ2-5 | TRBV5-5 | many | CASSWTSYQETQYF | TGTGCCAGCAGCTGGACTAGCTACCAAGAGACCCAGTACTTC
TRBD2 | TRBJ2-7 | TRBV20-1 | . | CSARQKTSGGTYEQYF | TGCAGTGCTAGGCAAAAGACTAGCGGGGGGACCTACGAGCAGTACTTC
. | TRBJ1-3 | TRBV9 | many | CASSPQPLYGNTIYF | TGTGCCAGCAGCCCACAGCCCCTCTATGGAAACACCATATATTTT
. | TRBJ1-2 | TRBV12-3/TRBV12-4 | many | CASRTGVNYGYTF | TGTGCCAGCAGGACAGGTGTAAACTATGGCTACACCTTC
. | TRBJ2-5 | TRBV7-6 | many | CASTVVGKETQYF | TGTGCCAGCACGGTGGTTGGGAAAGAGACCCAGTACTTC
TRBD1 | TRBJ1-1 | TRBV5-6 | many | CASRGQGASEAFF | TGTGCCAGCAGAGGACAGGGGGCTTCTGAAGCTTTCTTT
. | TRBJ1-2 | TRBV7-2 | many | CASSPAGVGGYTF | TGTGCCAGCAGCCCCGCGGGGGTTGGTGGCTACACCTTC
. | TRBJ2-1 | TRBV4-3 | many | CASSQPQGSYNEQFF | TGCGCCAGCAGCCAGCCACAGGGATCCTACAATGAGCAGTTCTTC
TRBD1 | TRBJ1-4 | TRBV5-1 | many | CASTLDRGDEKLFF | TGCGCCAGCACCTTGGACAGGGGCGATGAAAAACTGTTTTTT
. | TRBJ2-6 | TRBV19 | few | CASSITGAGANVLTF | TGTGCCAGTAGTATTACCGGGGCTGGGGCCAACGTCCTGACTTTC
. | TRBJ1-3 | TRBV20-1 | many | CSASKGRADTIYF | TGCAGTGCCTCCAAGGGCAGGGCTGACACCATATATTTT
. | TRBJ1-1 | TRBV27 | many | CASSYLGNTEAFF | TGTGCCAGCAGTTACCTGGGGAACACTGAAGCTTTCTTT
TRBD1 | TRBJ1-4 | TRBV5-1 | many | CASSPHGQGTPNEKLFF | TGCGCCAGCAGCCCCCACGGACAGGGAACGCCTAATGAAAAACTGTTTTTT
. | TRBJ2-1 | TRBV3-1 | many | CASSSLGHNEQFF | TGTGCCAGCAGCTCGTTGGGTCACAATGAGCAGTTCTTC
. | TRBJ1-5 | TRBV20-1 | many | CSASSGDQPQHF | TGCAGTGCTAGTTCCGGAGATCAGCCCCAGCATTTT
. | TRBJ1-5 | TRBV10-3 | many | CAITRDINQPQHF | TGTGCCATCACTCGGGACATCAATCAGCCCCAGCATTTT
. | TRBJ2-3 | TRBV20-1 | many | CSHRDRTDTQYF | TGCAGCCACCGGGACCGCACAGATACGCAGTATTTT
TRBD2 | TRBJ2-3 | TRBV7-2 | few | CASSFGPSGEDTQYF | TGTGCCAGCAGCTTTGGGCCCAGCGGGGAGGATACGCAGTATTTT
. | TRBJ2-7 | TRBV12-3/TRBV12-4 | few | CASSFGERGSEQYF | TGTGCCAGCAGTTTTGGTGAGAGGGGATCCGAGCAGTACTTC
. | TRBJ2-6 | TRBV6-4 | many | CASSAPGANVLTF | TGTGCCAGCAGCGCCCCTGGGGCCAACGTCCTGACTTTC
. | TRBJ2-7 | TRBV19 | many | CASTPEANTYEQYF | TGTGCCAGTACCCCGGAGGCGAATACGTACGAGCAGTACTTC
. | TRBJ2-1 | TRBV5-1 | many | CASSFTANNEQFF | TGCGCCAGCAGCTTTACAGCAAACAATGAGCAGTTCTTC
. | TRBJ2-5 | TRBV4-3 | . | CASSQQEVLKETQYF | TGCGCCAGCAGCCAACAGGAGGTTTTGAAAGAGACCCAGTACTTC
. | TRBJ2-2 | TRBV19 | . | CASSIEGNTGELFF | TGTGCCAGTAGTATAGAGGGAAACACCGGGGAGCTGTTTTTT
. | TRBJ1-6 | TRBV6-6 | many | CASSWDGNSPLHF | TGTGCCAGCAGTTGGGACGGCAATTCACCCCTCCACTTT
TRBD1 | TRBJ1-3 | TRBV6-5 | many | CASTRRPTGDGNTIYF | TGTGCCAGCACCAGACGCCCGACAGGGGATGGAAACACCATATATTTT
. | TRBJ2-2 | TRBV7-9 | many | CASSSTPGTYYTGELFF | TGTGCCAGCAGCTCTACCCCCGGGACGTACTACACCGGGGAGCTGTTTTTT